The 20 T cell receptor beta chains listed next were all sequenced from one sample in a study of blood T cells in healthy people across ages. Combining a sample-barcoded 5' primer with a J-beta primer mix, a second PCR ran for roughly 7 to 12 cycles. MiXCR was run by TCRdb on the 5' RACE reads, yielding one entry per CDR3 protein. The sample carries roughly 1,000,000 distinct CDR3 sequences, about 25% recorded once. The same specimen was also included in a second study, on T cells of mothers and their children.

The sequenced sample consisted of blood. The origin of the receptors is a girl aged 2 to 9 in good health.

This clonotype was detected a few times. The chain recombines TRBV5-1 with TRBJ2-4; TRBD1 aligns across 7 bases. V shed 4 bases and J 5 bases; nucleotides not matched to a gene: 3. The germline gives CDR1 SGHRS, CDR2 YFSETQ. This CDR3 is built from 13 residues. The CDR3 reads CASSGTEENIQYF. For the CDR3, the DNA is TGCGCCAGCAGCGGGACAGAAGAAAACATTCAGTACTTC.

This clonotype was seen only a few times. The gene calls are TRBV20-1 and TRBJ2-7; TRBD2 matches at 7 bases. In germline, CDR1 is DFQATT, CDR2 SNEGSKA (reference sequence). There are 13 residues in the CDR3. J was trimmed by 3 bases and V by 5 bases; bases with no gene match: 7. The CDR3 sequence is CSASTTSSYEQYF. As DNA, the CDR3 is TGCAGTGCTTCCACGACTAGCAGCTACGAGCAGTACTTC.

This clonotype turned up a few times. The chain links TRBV12-3 or TRBV12-4 to TRBJ2-5; D is uncertain. The length of the CDR3 is 14 residues. Trimming cost V 5 bases and J 0 bases, with 10 bases left between them. The CDR3 region has the DNA TGTGCCAGCAGTCTGACGGCGTACCAAGAGACCCAGTACTTC. This codes for CASSLTAYQETQYF.

Concerning this clonotype itself: The conserved phenylalanine or tryptophan normally closing the CDR3 is absent here, so this likely arose from a read error. The chain recombines TRBV4-3 with TRBJ2-2, with D perhaps assigned TRBD1 or TRBD2 (5 bases each). This CDR3 comprises 18 residues. Between the trimmed V and J ends, which lost 2 bases and 1 base, there was a span of 17 bases. CDR1 is LGHNA, CDR2 YSLEER, per germline. CDR3: CASSQTFQGELNTGELFS. CDR3 sequence (DNA): TGCGCCAGCAGCCAAACCTTCCAAGGGGAGCTGAACACCGGGGAGCTGTTTTCT.

The chain joins TRBV12-3 or TRBV12-4 to TRBJ2-7; 14 bases are shared with TRBD2. V shed 6 bases, J shed 12 bases, and the junction held 10 bases outside the gene matches. The CDR3 runs 14 residues. CDR3 nucleotide sequence: TGTGCCAGCAGCCCGGGACTAGCGGGGGACATCCGGTACTTC. Residues: CASSPGLAGDIRYF.

The V call is TRBV20-1, the J call TRBJ2-3; D uncertain. Trimming stripped 3 bases from V and 2 bases from J, with 12 bases between. Germline-derived CDR1 and CDR2 are DFQATT and SNEGSKA (reference sequence). The CDR3 is 14 residues long. CDR3 loop: CSASVARYTDTQYF. The CDR3 region has the DNA TGCAGTGCTAGCGTGGCTAGATACACAGATACGCAGTATTTT.

V and J are TRBV5-1 and TRBJ2-7; 8 bases align to TRBD2. The CDR3 totals 16 residues. V shed 0 bases and J 5 bases; nucleotides not matched to a gene: 10. The V gene's germline CDR1 is SGHRS and CDR2 YFSETQ. The CDR3 DNA reads as TGCGCCAGCAGCTTGGACCCCGGGACTAGTCCGCACGAGCAGTACTTC. Translating gives CASSLDPGTSPHEQYF.

The chain links TRBV4-3 to TRBJ2-1, with a tentative D call TRBD1 (5 bases). Trimming removed 0 bases from V and 4 bases from J, with 10 bases in between. Germline V gene data show CDR1 as LGHNA and CDR2 as YSLEER. This CDR3 contains 15 residues. The CDR3 loop reads CASSQDLGDYNEQFF. CDR3 DNA: TGCGCCAGCAGCCAAGACCTAGGGGATTACAATGAGCAGTTCTTC.

This chain connects TRBV12-3 or TRBV12-4 to TRBJ2-7; D is unclear. The CDR3 is 14 residues long. The V end was cut by 2 bases, the J end by 4 bases, with 12 bases between. The CDR3 region has the DNA TGTGCCAGCAGTTTAATGCCAGATTCTTACGAGCAGTACTTC. Protein product: CASSLMPDSYEQYF.

The chain joins TRBV10-3 to TRBJ2-1; 9 bases align to TRBD2. Trimming removed 3 bases from V and 8 bases from J; junction bases left unmatched: 8. This CDR3 contains 15 residues. CDR1 ENHRY and CDR2 SYGVKD come from the germline V gene. Here the CDR3 reads CAISESGGRADEQFF. The CDR3 DNA reads TGTGCCATCAGTGAATCTGGCGGGAGGGCCGATGAGCAGTTCTTC.

The rearrangement links TRBV15 to TRBJ1-1; D is uncertain. Trimming stripped 1 base from V and 6 bases from J, with 12 bases between. The germline V gene encodes CDR1 LNHNV and CDR2 YYDKDF (reference sequence). The length of the CDR3 is 14 residues. The CDR3 DNA sequence: TGTGCCACCAGCAGAGTTCCCGGGGTCGCTGAAGCTTTCTTT. It yields the protein CATSRVPGVAEAFF. The variable domain in full, with the rest retrieved from reference TRBV15 and TRBJ1-1, is DAMVIQNPRYQVTQFGKPVTLSCSQTLNHNVMYWYQQKSSQAPKLLFHYYDKDFNNEADTPDNFQSRRPNTSFCFLDIRSPGLGDTAMYLCATSRVPGVAEAFFGQGTRLTVV.

This clonotype was observed a handful of times. The J gene is TRBJ2-2, the V gene TRBV2; no definite D call. The germline V gene encodes CDR1 SNHLY and CDR2 FYNNEI. This CDR3 region has 15 residues. The ends were cut back, 4 bases at V and 0 bases at J, with 9 bases in the middle. DNA of the CDR3: TGTGCCAGCAGTGGAGAGCTCCCGAACACCGGGGAGCTGTTTTTT. It is translated as CASSGELPNTGELFF.

This sequence joins TRBV7-9 and TRBJ1-6; D gene uncertain. The V end was cut by 1 base, the J end by 10 bases, with 11 bases between. CDR1 and CDR2 from the germline V gene are SEHNR and FQNEAQ (reference sequence). The CDR3 is 14 amino acids. CDR3 DNA sequence: TGTGCCAGCAGCTTAGTTAACGAAGGGTCACCCCTCCACTTT. Its translation: CASSLVNEGSPLHF.

In its sample, this clonotype was seen a few times. The chain links TRBV7-2 to TRBJ2-5; D perhaps matches TRBD1 (5 bases). V gave up 2 bases and J gave up 5 bases, with 9 bases separating them. The CDR3 loop spans 13 amino acids. The germline CDR1 and CDR2 sequences are SGHTA and FQGNSA. DNA of the CDR3: TGTGCCAGCAGCTTAAAGGGGATGGAGACCCAGTACTTC. This gives the protein CASSLKGMETQYF.

This chain uses TRBV15 with TRBJ1-4; a weak D match, TRBD1 (6 bases). The V gene's germline CDR1 is LNHNV and CDR2 YYDKDF (reference sequence). This CDR3 has 16 residues. The V end lost 4 bases, the J end lost 4 bases, and 16 bases lay between the germline ends. The chain's CDR3 is CATSTQAGDINEKLFF. CDR3 in DNA: TGTGCCACCAGCACCCAGGCGGGGGACATTAATGAAAAACTGTTTTTT.

This clonotype was recorded only once. CDR3 region: CATSRDRIWGNQPQHF. In DNA, the CDR3 is TGTGCCACCAGCAGAGATCGGATTTGGGGAAATCAGCCCCAGCATTTT. The J gene is TRBJ1-5, the V gene TRBV15; D gene unclear. The CDR3 has 16 amino acids. Germline loops: CDR1 LNHNV, CDR2 YYDKDF (reference sequence). V shed 0 bases and J shed 4 bases, with 13 bases lying between them.

This clonotype was observed a handful of times. This is likely an artifact of a read error, given a far larger clone one base away. The chain links TRBV7-8 to TRBJ2-5, with D hard to call. The CDR3 runs to 11 residues. The germline CDR1 and CDR2 sequences are SGHVS and FQNEAQ. V dropped 7 bases and J dropped 5 bases, with 8 bases sitting between them. For the CDR3, the DNA is TGTGCCAGCAACTTTTCGGAGACCCAGTACTTC. Amino acids: CASNFSETQYF.

This clonotype was detected a few times. The gene calls are TRBV20-1 and TRBJ2-3, with 10 bases that match TRBD2. V dropped 5 bases and J dropped 4; count of bases not matched to a gene: 12. Per germline, CDR1 DFQATT and CDR2 SNEGSKA (reference sequence). The CDR3 is 16 amino acids. CDR3 nucleotide sequence: TGCAGTGCTCCCCGTAGCGGGGGGTCCATTCCAGATACGCAGTATTTT. Its protein is CSAPRSGGSIPDTQYF.

This clonotype was detected once. The chain combines TRBV7-9 with TRBJ2-5; D could derive from TRBD1 or TRBD2 (6 bases each). The V end lost 4 bases, the J end lost 5 bases, and 17 bases lay between the germline ends. The V gene's germline CDR1 is SEHNR and CDR2 FQNEAQ (reference sequence). This CDR3 contains 15 residues. Here the CDR3 reads CASSWESGASETQYF. CDR3 nucleotide sequence: TGTGCCAGCAGCTGGGAGTCGGGGGCCAGCGAGACCCAGTACTTC.

This clonotype was observed a few times. At one end the junction does not follow the germline gene, possibly because of a read error. The genes are TRBV4-2 and TRBJ2-5, with 7 bases fitting TRBD2. This CDR3 is 15 amino acids long. CDR1 and CDR2 from the germline V gene are LGHNA and YNFKEQ. CDR3 bases: TGTGCCAGCAGCCCCGGCGCGGGAGATATCAACGAGCAGTGCTTC. This encodes CASSPGAGDINEQCF.